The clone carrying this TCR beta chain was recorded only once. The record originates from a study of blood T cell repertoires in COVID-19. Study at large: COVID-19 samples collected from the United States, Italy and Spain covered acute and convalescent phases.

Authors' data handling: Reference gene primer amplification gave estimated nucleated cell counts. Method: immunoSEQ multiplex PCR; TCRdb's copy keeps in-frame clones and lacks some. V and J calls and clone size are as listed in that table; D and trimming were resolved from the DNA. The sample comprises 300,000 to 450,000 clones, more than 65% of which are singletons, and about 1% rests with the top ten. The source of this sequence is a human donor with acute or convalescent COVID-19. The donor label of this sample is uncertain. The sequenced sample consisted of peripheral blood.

Here the CDR3 DNA reads TGCGCCAGCTTTACCGGGATTCCTAGCGCACTAATTACAACTAATGAAAAACTGTTTTTT. Translating gives CASFTGIPSALITTNEKLFF. The chain uses TRBV23-1 and TRBJ1-4, with D hard to call. TRBV23-1 is labeled an ORF, and its function is uncertain. This CDR3 region has 20 residues. V was shortened by 8 bases and J by 0 bases, with 28 bases between the two germline ends.